This T cell receptor (beta chain) appears in the sequencing data of a study of T cell responses to AZD1222 COVID-19 vaccine (dated by TCRdb to 2020 to 2022). As for the study more broadly: TCR sequencing covered 230 to 250 trial participants: 200 to 220 given two doses of AZD1222 and approximately 25 given two doses of MenACWY control vaccine. Trial participants were enrolled into age subgroups of 18-55, 56-69 and 70-plus years, which contained about 150, 27 and 61 TCR-sequenced participants, respectively. The full study reports these points: Epitopes outside the regions mutated in the B.1.351 and B.1.1.7 variants were reportedly recognized by nearly half of the unique spike-specific TCRs. Because no day 14 peak-response samples were available, repertoires were characterized only after the peak T cell response. Most participants were white British and females outnumbered males, and the authors suggested that clonal diversity may have been underestimated. Conclusions about previously exposed vaccinees are limited, since just five or six AZD1222 recipients were seropositive for SARS-CoV-2 at baseline. The 56-69-year group was small, and its depth increase did not reach significance, likely because of low power. The whole spike protein was spanned by vaccine-associated CD4 TCRs, and dominant responses were seen in regions 160-218 and 743-854. After two AZD1222 doses, both the breadth and the depth of spike-specific TCRs were significantly higher than at day 0 and than in MenACWY recipients.

The CDR3 regions of human TCRbeta chains were analyzed by immunosequencing. Per the original workflow: TCRs in the repertoires were matched against a reference library of SARS-CoV-2-specific TCRs that had been generated with the MIRA antigen-specificity platform. Breadth meant the fraction of unique TCRs that were SARS-CoV-2-associated, whereas depth meant the fraction of total T cells that were SARS-CoV-2-associated. Using the MIRA data, each spike-specific TCR was assigned both to the spike region to which the TCR was reactive and to a CD4 or CD8 class. Log10-transformed breadth and depth values were compared by one-way ANOVA with Sidak's multiple comparisons tests. Drawn from immuneACCESS, this table holds only the in-frame rearrangements with V and J called that TCRdb kept. Clones are partly lost; checked studies trace under half to an unresolved V gene and leave the rest unexplained. Clonal size and the V and J genes are those of that table, whereas D and trimming came from the DNA. The sample table shows under 150,000 clones, and 80% to 95% are seen once. The ten largest clones represent approximately 3% of the sample.

Comment on this clone: There is no known antigen for this receptor. No base qualities exist here, and no much larger clone lies one base off it.

The sample's time point, from its label and the paper: baseline before first vaccination. Taken with the paper, the label for treatment or condition translates to: meningococcal conjugate vaccine given as trial control. Samples from vaccinated people were obtained from the UK trials COV001 and COV002, which included a single-blind randomized controlled phase 2/3 trial of AZD1222 (ChAdOx1 nCoV-19) in healthy adults. For TCRbeta chain sequencing, PBMC samples from trial participants were taken at day 0 and at day 28 after the second dose. The receptor was isolated from an adult in good health. The sample in question was peripheral blood, obtained on day 0 of MenACWY control vaccination.

The DNA sequence is as follows: TGTGCCACCAGTGATCCCCGGGGCGCAGATACGCAGTATTTT. This encodes CATSDPRGADTQYF. The chain links TRBV24-1 with TRBJ2-3; the D assignment is uncertain and may be TRBD1 or TRBD2, with 5 bases supporting each. CDR1 and CDR2, per the germline V gene, are KGHDR and SFDVKD. The junction shows trimming of 3 bases on V and 4 bases on J, plus 10 bases between the germline ends. The CDR3 spans 14 residues, from the cysteine through the phenylalanine. Only CDR3 DNA is held: 42 bases, read in frame from base 1.